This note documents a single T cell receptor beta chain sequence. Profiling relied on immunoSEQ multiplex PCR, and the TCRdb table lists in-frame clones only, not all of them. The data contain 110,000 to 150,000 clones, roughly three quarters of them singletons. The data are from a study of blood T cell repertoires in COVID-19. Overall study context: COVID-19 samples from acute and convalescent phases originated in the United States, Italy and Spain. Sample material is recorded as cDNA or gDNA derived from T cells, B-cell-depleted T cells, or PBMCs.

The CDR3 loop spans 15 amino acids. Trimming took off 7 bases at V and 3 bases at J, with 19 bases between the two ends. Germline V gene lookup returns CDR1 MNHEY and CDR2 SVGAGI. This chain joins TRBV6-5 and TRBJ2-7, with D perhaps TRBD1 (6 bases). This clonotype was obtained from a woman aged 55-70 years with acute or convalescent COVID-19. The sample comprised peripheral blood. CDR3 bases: TGTGCCAGCACCGTGACAGGAGTGGGGAACTACGAGCAGTACTTC. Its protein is CASTVTGVGNYEQYF.